One sample yielded the 25 T cell receptor beta chains listed below, sequenced in a study of CD8 T cells in ankylosing spondylitis. Study-wide findings and caveats: In ankylosing spondylitis blood, a motif of roughly eight highly homologous TCR beta variants appeared characteristic.

Each CDR3 protein gets one entry after TCRdb re-called the 5' RACE reads with MiXCR. The sample contains about 390,000 distinct CDR3 sequences, approximately 20% of which appear only once. Antigens for these TCRs are unknown. Source material: blood, either unsorted or a sorted T cell fraction (not recorded which). These receptors all come from a male donor with ankylosing spondylitis.

This clonotype was seen ten or more times. V and J are TRBV7-8 and TRBJ2-7, with D perhaps given as TRBD1 or TRBD2 (6 bases each). Trimming removed 1 base from V and 4 bases from J, with 14 bases in between. Germline V CDR1 and CDR2: SGHVS, FQNEAQ. The CDR3 loop spans 15 amino acids. The chain's CDR3 is CASSLDQGTFYEQYF. The DNA of the CDR3 is TGTGCCAGCAGCTTAGATCAGGGGACTTTTTACGAGCAGTACTTC.

This clonotype has only a few counts. The CDR3 bases are TGTGCCAGCAGTGAGCTAGGAGTGGCAGATACGCAGTATTTT. Translated, it gives CASSELGVADTQYF. The chain couples TRBV6-1 to TRBJ2-3, with D hard to call. The CDR3 has 14 amino acids. The V gene lost 3 bases and the J gene lost 4 bases, with 11 bases spanning the gap. Germline V CDR1 and CDR2: MNHNS, SASEGT.

This clonotype was observed a handful of times. The rearrangement uses TRBV19 and TRBJ1-5; the match to TRBD1 covers 12 bases. Per the germline V gene, CDR1 is LNHDA and CDR2 is SQIVND (reference sequence). J lost 6 bases, V lost 6 bases, and 9 bases had no gene match. CDR3 length equals 16 residues. CDR3 DNA sequence: TGTGCCAGTAGCTCCCTTGGGACAGGGGGCATTCAGCCCCAGCATTTT. Amino acid sequence: CASSSLGTGGIQPQHF.

This clonotype has a count of ten or more. The V call is TRBV20-1, the J call TRBJ1-1; no definite D call. With 4 bases removed from V and 7 bases from J, the gap between germline ends came to 16 bases. Per the germline V gene, CDR1 is DFQATT and CDR2 is SNEGSKA (reference sequence). The CDR3 consists of 13 residues. CDR3 in amino acids: CSANYLPGSEAFF. CDR3 nucleotides: TGCAGTGCTAATTACCTCCCGGGAAGTGAAGCTTTCTTT.

This clonotype was seen more than once but under ten times. The rearrangement uses TRBV6-5 and TRBJ2-1; a possible D gene is TRBD2 (6 bases). The CDR3 extends over 17 amino acids. Germline values: CDR1 MNHEY, CDR2 SVGAGI. The V end lost 2 bases, the J end lost 0 bases, and 14 bases lay between the germline ends. CDR3 protein: CASSYDRSGASYNEQFF. Written as DNA, the CDR3 is TGTGCCAGCAGTTACGATCGGTCGGGAGCCTCCTACAATGAGCAGTTCTTC.

This sequence joins TRBV5-1 and TRBJ2-3; 15 positions agree with TRBD2. This CDR3 has 20 residues. Per germline, CDR1 SGHRS and CDR2 YFSETQ. V lost 4 bases and J lost 5; bases outside the gene matches: 17. CDR3 residues: CASSPATWTSGRASGDTQYF. The DNA of the CDR3 is TGCGCCAGCAGCCCGGCGACGTGGACTAGCGGGAGGGCCTCGGGAGATACGCAGTATTTT.

In this sample, this clonotype turned up a few times. This chain uses TRBV15 with TRBJ1-2; D not resolved. The germline CDR1 and CDR2 sequences are LNHNV and YYDKDF (reference sequence). The V and J ends lost 0 bases and 1 base respectively, with 6 bases between them. This CDR3 has 14 amino acids. CDR3 loop: CATSRDLFNYGYTF. CDR3 nucleotide sequence: TGTGCCACCAGCAGAGATTTGTTTAACTATGGCTACACCTTC. Based on the CDR3 plus reference TRBV15 and TRBJ1-2, the full variable domain is DAMVIQNPRYQVTQFGKPVTLSCSQTLNHNVMYWYQQKSSQAPKLLFHYYDKDFNNEADTPDNFQSRRPNTSFCFLDIRSPGLGDTAMYLCATSRDLFNYGYTFGSGTRLTVV.

The chain recombines TRBV7-8 with TRBJ2-1; 11 bases agree with TRBD2. Trimming removed 5 bases from V and 8 bases from J; junction bases left unmatched: 14. Germline V CDR1 and CDR2: SGHVS, FQNEAQ. The CDR3 consists of 17 residues. The CDR3 DNA follows: TGTGCCAGCAGCCTTAATTCGATGCTAGCGGGAGGCCATGAGCAGTTCTTC. This sequence encodes CASSLNSMLAGGHEQFF.

This clonotype has a handful of counts. The gene calls are TRBV15 and TRBJ2-1; unclear D gene. Trimming took 8 bases from V and 6 from J, leaving 11 bases between them. This CDR3 is 12 amino acids long. Germline V CDR1 and CDR2: LNHNV, YYDKDF (reference sequence). The CDR3 sequence is CATRNNRNEQFF. The CDR3 DNA reads as TGTGCCACCCGTAATAACCGCAATGAGCAGTTCTTC.

This clonotype showed up just a few times. V gene TRBV10-3 combines with J gene TRBJ2-7; 11 positions agree with TRBD2. This CDR3 comprises 14 residues. Germline V gives CDR1 ENHRY, CDR2 SYGVKD. The V segment lost 4 bases and the J segment 7 bases; nucleotides outside the gene matches: 6. CDR3 sequence (DNA): TGTGCCATCAGTGGACTAGCGGGAAGTTATGAGCAGTACTTC. Translating it yields CAISGLAGSYEQYF.

CDR3 nucleotides: TGTGCCAGCAGACGACTAGCGGGAGCTCTTGCAGATACGCAGTATTTT. The encoded protein is CASRRLAGALADTQYF. V gene TRBV2 combines with J gene TRBJ2-3; 12 bases are shared with TRBD2. Germline CDR1 and CDR2: SNHLY and FYNNEI. The CDR3 has 16 amino acids. Unmatched junction bases numbered 8, after V lost 6 bases and J lost 4 bases.

This clonotype was seen more than once but under ten times. The chain has TRBV9 and TRBJ1-1; D possibly corresponds to TRBD1 (6 bases). Germline V gives CDR1 SGDLS, CDR2 YYNGEE. The CDR3 loop spans 14 amino acids. V dropped 4 bases and J dropped 5 bases, with 15 bases sitting between them. CDR3 DNA: TGTGCCAGCAGCCCTGGACAGCCGGAAACTGAAGCTTTCTTT. Translating gives CASSPGQPETEAFF.

This clonotype has only a few counts. The V call is TRBV6-6, the J call TRBJ1-4; D call uncertain. The CDR3 runs 13 residues. CDR1 is MNHNY, CDR2 SVGAGI, per germline (reference sequence). V was clipped by 10 bases and J by 8 bases, with 17 bases between them. CDR3 residues: CATAKWPGEKLFF. The DNA of the CDR3 is TGTGCCACCGCTAAATGGCCGGGCGAAAAACTGTTTTTT.

The V call is TRBV28, the J call TRBJ2-3; D might be TRBD1 or TRBD2, each matching 5 bases. The germline V and J ends were trimmed by 6 bases and 0 bases, with 19 bases remaining between them. The CDR3 sequence is 17 residues long. Germline loops: CDR1 MDHEN, CDR2 SYDVKM. Here the CDR3 DNA reads TGTGCCAGCAGCATTGGGGGATTTCGTTCTAGCACAGATACGCAGTATTTT. This codes for CASSIGGFRSSTDTQYF.

This clonotype was detected a few times. The gene calls are TRBV2 and TRBJ1-1; D gene ambiguous. Germline V gene sequence: CDR1 SNHLY, CDR2 FYNNEI. With 6 bases removed from V and 4 bases from J, the gap between germline ends came to 12 bases. The CDR3 totals 13 residues. The CDR3 is CASRVLLGTEAFF. CDR3 in DNA: TGTGCCAGCAGGGTCCTATTGGGCACTGAAGCTTTCTTT. Supplemented by reference TRBV2 and TRBJ1-1, the full variable domain reads EPEVTQTPSHQVTQMGQEVILRCVPISNHLYFYWYRQILGQKVEFLVSFYNNEISEKSEIFDDQFSVERPDGSNFTLKIRSTKLEDSAMYFCASRVLLGTEAFFGQGTRLTVV.

The sample holds a few counts of this clonotype. The gene calls are TRBV12-3 or TRBV12-4 and TRBJ2-3; D remains ambiguous. The CDR3 extends over 15 amino acids. V was clipped by 1 base and J by 2 bases, with 10 bases between them. The CDR3 spells CASSLVGLFTDTQYF. The CDR3 bases are TGTGCCAGCAGTTTAGTTGGCCTATTCACAGATACGCAGTATTTT.

This clonotype has just one count. The CDR3: CASRERPSYNEQFF. DNA of the CDR3: TGTGCCAGCCGAGAGCGGCCCTCCTACAATGAGCAGTTCTTC. V gene TRBV6-2 or TRBV6-3 combines with J gene TRBJ2-1, with a weak D call TRBD2 (5 bases). The CDR3 has 14 residues. V lost 8 bases to trimming and J lost 0 bases, with 11 bases between them. Germline V gene lookup returns CDR1 MNHEY and CDR2 SVGEGT.

The chain uses TRBV29-1 and TRBJ2-6; D not resolved. V dropped 6 bases and J dropped 1 base, with 7 bases sitting between them. This CDR3 has 13 residues. The germline CDR1 and CDR2 sequences are SQVTM and ANQGSEA. The CDR3 DNA sequence: TGCAGCGTGCGTAGGTCTGGGGCCAACGTCCTGACTTTC. Its translation is CSVRRSGANVLTF.

This sequence joins TRBV28 and TRBJ2-3; no clear D. V shed 6 bases and J shed 2 bases, with 9 bases lying between them. This CDR3 spans 13 amino acids. Germline assignment: CDR1 MDHEN and CDR2 SYDVKM. The CDR3 DNA reads as TGTGCCAGCAGCGTCCCCCACACAGATACGCAGTATTTT. This encodes CASSVPHTDTQYF.

The V gene is TRBV20-1, the J gene TRBJ2-7; D may be TRBD1 or TRBD2 (5 bases each). Trimming removed 0 bases from V and 0 bases from J, with 12 bases in between. This CDR3 has 15 amino acids. Germline V gene lookup returns CDR1 DFQATT and CDR2 SNEGSKA (reference sequence). CDR3 sequence (DNA): TGCAGTGCTAGAGATATGAGGGGAAGCTCCTACGAGCAGTACTTC. This codes for CSARDMRGSSYEQYF.

The table lists this clonotype with a few counts. This rearrangement joins TRBV6-5 to TRBJ2-7; the D call may be TRBD1 or TRBD2 (5 bases each). Germline-derived CDR1 and CDR2 are MNHEY and SVGAGI. Trimming took 6 bases from V and 5 from J, leaving 11 bases between them. This CDR3 is 12 amino acids long. The CDR3 loop is CASSRGPDEQYF. The CDR3 nucleotides read TGTGCCAGCAGCCGGGGACCGGACGAGCAGTACTTC.

The V gene is TRBV9, the J gene TRBJ1-1; D may be TRBD1 (6 bases). Trimming stripped 2 bases from V and 3 bases from J, with 14 bases between. CDR1 is SGDLS and CDR2 is YYNGEE in the germline V gene. The CDR3 consists of 15 residues. The CDR3 region is CASSVFSGADTEAFF. CDR3 DNA sequence: TGTGCCAGCAGCGTCTTCTCAGGGGCTGACACTGAAGCTTTCTTT. The full variable domain, with the rest looked up from reference TRBV9 and TRBJ1-1, is DSGVTQTPKHLITATGQRVTLRCSPRSGDLSVYWYQQSLDQGLQFLIQYYNGEERAKGNILERFSAQQFPDLHSELNLSSLELGDSALYFCASSVFSGADTEAFFGQGTRLTVV.

The chain couples TRBV6-1 to TRBJ1-5; D is ambiguous. Trimming took 10 bases from V and 9 from J, leaving 13 bases between them. CDR1 and CDR2 from the germline V gene are MNHNS and SASEGT. The CDR3 totals 11 residues. The CDR3 spells CATSRDRPQHF. The CDR3 DNA sequence: TGTGCCACCTCCCGGGATCGGCCCCAGCATTTT.

This clonotype was seen many times. Mismatch with germline at one junction end may stem from a read error. V usage is TRBV6-1 and J usage is TRBJ2-7; a weak D match, TRBD1 (6 bases). The CDR3 runs to 15 residues. CDR1 is MNHNS and CDR2 is SASEGT in the germline V gene. The CDR3 spells CASREGQISSYEQYF. The CDR3 region has the DNA TGTGCCAGCAGGGAAGGACAGATTAGTTCCTACGAGCAGTACTTC.

This chain links TRBV6-1 with TRBJ1-2; maybe TRBD1 (6 bases). The CDR3 runs 13 residues. Between the trimmed V and J ends, which lost 6 bases and 4 bases, there was a span of 12 bases. Germline V gene lookup returns CDR1 MNHNS and CDR2 SASEGT. CDR3 loop: CASRGAGLYGYTF. CDR3 sequence (DNA): TGTGCCAGCAGGGGGGCGGGCCTCTATGGCTACACCTTC.